This TCR beta chain was recorded in a study of T cell changes during pregnancy in multiple sclerosis (dated by TCRdb to between 2018 and 2021). About the study as a whole: The study examined how the T cell repertoire changed over the course of pregnancy in women with multiple sclerosis.

Worth noting for this clone: Its binding antigen is unknown. No qualities accompany the bases; no much larger clone lies one base away.

Library preparation was by the immunoSEQ multiplex PCR assay. The table comes from immuneACCESS by way of TCRdb, which keeps in-frame sequences with V and J called. Part of the clones is missing from these tables; in studies checked, under half for an unresolved V gene and the rest for unknown reasons. The sample has around 62,000 clones on record, about nine tenths of them singletons. Of the sample, 1.5% is held by the ten largest clones. At the junction V is shortened by 4 bases and J by 5 bases, with 11 bases in between. Measured from the cysteine to the phenylalanine, the CDR3 is 14 residues long. Only the CDR3 portion is preserved as DNA: 42 bases, with reading frame beginning at the first base. The germline V gene encodes CDR1 LNHDA and CDR2 SQIVND (reference sequence).

The chain joins TRBV19 to TRBJ1-4; the D gene is possibly TRBD1, with 6 bases matching. The sample consisted of peripheral blood, taken in the third trimester of pregnancy. This receptor was obtained from a female donor with multiple sclerosis, enrolled in a pregnancy study. The CDR3 sequence is CASSTDQGNEKLFF. The DNA is as follows: TGTGCCAGTAGTACCGACCAGGGGAATGAAAAACTGTTTTTT.